This T cell receptor (beta chain) originates from a study of T cell responses to AZD1222 COVID-19 vaccine. Study information: Investigators merged groups given second doses at roughly 4 or roughly 12 weeks.

The CDR3 has 14 residues. The germline V and J ends were trimmed by 4 bases and 3 bases, with 14 bases remaining between them. The germline V gene encodes CDR1 SGHNT and CDR2 YYREEE (reference sequence). Repertoires were generated with immunoSEQ multiplex PCR, while TCRdb's copy carries only in-frame clones and drops some. Counted here are 90,000 or so clones, roughly 88% occurring once; the ten biggest clones make up 15% to 20%. The study, taken as a whole, reports: Only a handful of AZD1222 recipients were seropositive at baseline. Donors were largely white British and mainly female; clonal diversity was possibly underestimated. There were vaccine-associated CD4 TCRs across spike, dominant at 160-218 and 743-854.

For this clone: What it binds is unknown.

The sequenced sample was peripheral blood, obtained on day 0 of AZD1222 vaccination. V gene TRBV5-4 combines with J gene TRBJ2-7; possibly TRBD2 for D (6 bases). The receptor was isolated from an adult in good health. This CDR3 reads CASSASGLNYEQYF. CDR3 nucleotide sequence: TGTGCCAGCAGCGCGTCCGGACTAAACTACGAGCAGTACTTC.